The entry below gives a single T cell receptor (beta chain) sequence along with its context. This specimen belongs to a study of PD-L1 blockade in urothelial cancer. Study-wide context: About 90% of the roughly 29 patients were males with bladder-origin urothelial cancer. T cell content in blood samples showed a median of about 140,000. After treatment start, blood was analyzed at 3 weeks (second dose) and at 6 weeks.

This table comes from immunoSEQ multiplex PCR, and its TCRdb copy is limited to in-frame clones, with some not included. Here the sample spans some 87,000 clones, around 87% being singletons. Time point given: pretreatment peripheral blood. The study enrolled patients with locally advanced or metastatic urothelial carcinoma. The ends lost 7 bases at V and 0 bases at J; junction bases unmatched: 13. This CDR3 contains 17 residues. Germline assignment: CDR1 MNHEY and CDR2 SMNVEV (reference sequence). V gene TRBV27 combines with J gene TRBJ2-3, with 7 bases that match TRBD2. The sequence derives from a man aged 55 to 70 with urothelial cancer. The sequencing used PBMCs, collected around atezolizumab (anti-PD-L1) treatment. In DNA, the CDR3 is TGTGCCAGCACCACTTCAACGGGGGGTATTAGCACAGATACGCAGTATTTT. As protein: CASTTSTGGISTDTQYF.